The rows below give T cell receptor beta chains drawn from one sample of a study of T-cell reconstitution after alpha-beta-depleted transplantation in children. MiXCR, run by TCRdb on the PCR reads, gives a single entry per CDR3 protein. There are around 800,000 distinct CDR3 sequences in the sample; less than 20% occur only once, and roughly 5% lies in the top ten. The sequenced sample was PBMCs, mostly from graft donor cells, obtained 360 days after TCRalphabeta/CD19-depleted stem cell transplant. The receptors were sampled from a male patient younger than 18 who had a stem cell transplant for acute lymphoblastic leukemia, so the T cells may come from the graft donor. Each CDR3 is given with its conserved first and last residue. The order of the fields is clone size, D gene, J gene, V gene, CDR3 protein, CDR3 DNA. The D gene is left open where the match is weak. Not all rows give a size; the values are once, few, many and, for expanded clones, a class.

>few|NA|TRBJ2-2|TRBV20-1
CSASPLAIRAGELFF
TGCAGTGCTTCGCCTCTTGCTATTCGAGCCGGGGAGCTGTTTTTT
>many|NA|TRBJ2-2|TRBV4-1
CASSQGLTGGNTGELFF
TGCGCCAGCAGCCAAGGGTTGACAGGAGGGAACACCGGGGAGCTGTTTTTT
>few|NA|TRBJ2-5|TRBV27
CASSPSRLPKTQYF
TGTGCCAGCAGTCCCTCGCGACTGCCGAAGACCCAGTACTTC
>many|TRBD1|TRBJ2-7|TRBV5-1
CASSPYRGTGLDEQYF
TGCGCCAGCAGCCCCTATCGGGGGACAGGTCTCGACGAGCAGTACTTC
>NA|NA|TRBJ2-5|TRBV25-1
CATGRPSARETQYF
TGTGCCACCGGCCGTCCTAGCGCTCGAGAGACCCAGTACTTC
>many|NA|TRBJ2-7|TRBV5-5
CASSMTYEQYF
TGTGCCAGCAGCATGACCTACGAGCAGTACTTC
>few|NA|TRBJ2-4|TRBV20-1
CSARDPRAELAKNIQYF
TGCAGTGCTAGAGACCCCCGGGCGGAGCTAGCCAAAAACATTCAGTACTTC
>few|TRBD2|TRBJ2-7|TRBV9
CASSAHSGRLAEQYF
TGTGCCAGCAGCGCCCATAGCGGGAGGCTCGCCGAGCAGTACTTC
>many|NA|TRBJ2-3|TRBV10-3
CAISDWGESPDTQYF
TGTGCCATCAGTGATTGGGGGGAGTCACCAGATACGCAGTATTTT
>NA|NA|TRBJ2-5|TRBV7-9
CASSLERGYQETQYF
TGTGCCAGCAGCTTAGAGCGCGGGTACCAAGAGACCCAGTACTTC
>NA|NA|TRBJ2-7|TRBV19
CASSIGASSSYEQYF
TGTGCCAGTAGTATAGGGGCTAGCTCCTCCTACGAGCAGTACTTC
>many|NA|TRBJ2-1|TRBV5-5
CASSLVLDNEQFF
TGTGCCAGCAGCTTGGTGTTAGACAATGAGCAGTTCTTC
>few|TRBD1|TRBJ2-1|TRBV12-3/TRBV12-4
CASSYPGTGFYEQFF
TGTGCCAGCAGTTACCCCGGGACAGGGTTCTATGAGCAGTTCTTC
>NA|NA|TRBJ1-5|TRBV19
CASSRRRNQPQHF
TGTGCCAGTAGCAGAAGACGGAACCAGCCCCAGCATTTT
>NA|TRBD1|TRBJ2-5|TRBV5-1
CASSLVSGGQGEETQYF
TGCGCCAGCAGCTTGGTGTCCGGCGGACAGGGGGAGGAGACCCAGTACTTC
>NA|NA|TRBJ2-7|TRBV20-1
CSAREPPGGSSYEQYF
TGCAGTGCTAGGGAACCCCCTGGGGGAAGCTCCTACGAGCAGTACTTC
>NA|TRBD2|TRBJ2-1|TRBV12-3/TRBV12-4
CASSLIGTTNYNEQFF
TGTGCCAGCAGTTTGATCGGGACTACAAACTACAATGAGCAGTTCTTC
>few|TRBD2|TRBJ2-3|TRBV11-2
CASSPWTSGSEGTDTQYF
TGTGCCAGCAGCCCATGGACTAGCGGGAGTGAGGGCACAGATACGCAGTATTTT
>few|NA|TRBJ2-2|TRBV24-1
CATKASNTGELFF
TGTGCCACCAAGGCTAGTAACACCGGGGAGCTGTTTTTT
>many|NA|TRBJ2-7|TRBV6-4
CASSEQLEQYF
TGTGCCAGCAGTGAACAGTTAGAGCAGTACTTC
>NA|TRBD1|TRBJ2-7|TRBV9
CASSGQGLLSYEQYF
TGTGCCAGCAGCGGACAGGGCCTACTCTCCTACGAGCAGTACTTC
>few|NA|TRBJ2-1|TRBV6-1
CASSLGGPVDEQFF
TGTGCCAGCAGCCTCGGAGGGCCGGTGGATGAGCAGTTCTTC